This T cell receptor beta chain was recorded in a study of blood T cells in healthy people across ages. Study summary: About one barcoded beta molecule per two T cells was captured by template switching.

V gave up 5 bases and J gave up 0 bases, with 7 bases separating them. CDR1 is SQVTM and CDR2 is ANQGSEA in the germline V gene. The CDR3 is 12 residues long. Donors were systemically healthy Caucasian individuals from Russia aged about 6 to 95 years. Concerning this clonotype: Its antigen remains unknown.

Study-wide findings and caveats: TCR beta diversity, measured per million T cells, fell in a roughly linear way with age.

Primers used in a second PCR of about 6 to 12 cycles were a sample-barcoded 5' primer and a J-beta primer mix. A single record per CDR3 protein comes from TCRdb applying MiXCR to the 5' RACE reads. In the table there are 1.5 million to 2 million distinct CDR3 sequences, about 50% of which are singletons. The TCR originated in a woman aged 35 to 49 in good health. The chain couples TRBV29-1 to TRBJ1-2; D is ambiguous. The sequencing input was blood. The CDR3 DNA sequence: TGCAGCGTTTTGGCAGCTAACTATGGCTACACCTTC. Translating it yields CSVLAANYGYTF.